The 22 T cell receptor beta chains below all came from one sample that was sequenced in a study of cytomegalovirus exposure and HLA in healthy donors. PCR amplification relied on 60 Vbeta primers (plus 13 Jbeta primers). Generated by immunoSEQ multiplex PCR, the TCRdb table keeps only in-frame clones and is missing some. The top ten hold 2.1% of the sample, which has more than 100,000 clones, over 75% seen once. The sequencing sample was made of PBMCs. These TCRs come from a young man in good health and CMV-seronegative.

Only a few counts were recorded for this clone. The rearrangement joins TRBV11-2 to TRBJ2-7, with 7 bases aligning to TRBD1. With V trimmed by 6 bases and J by 3 bases, 14 bases remained unmatched. Germline CDR1 is SGHAT and CDR2 is FQNNGV. The CDR3 extends over 16 amino acids. The CDR3 region is CASSFEPGQSFYEQYF. The CDR3 nucleotides read TGTGCCAGCAGTTTTGAGCCGGGACAGTCGTTCTACGAGCAGTACTTC.

A single count supports this clone. The chain has TRBV29-1 and TRBJ1-4; D may be TRBD1 (5 bases). V was clipped by 4 bases and J by 8 bases, with 20 bases between them. Germline V CDR1 and CDR2: SQVTM, ANQGSEA. CDR3 size: 15 residues. CDR3 sequence (DNA): TGCAGCGTTGCAAATTCGGTTCAGGGAGGCGAAAAACTGTTTTTT. This translates into CSVANSVQGGEKLFF. The entire variable domain, with the rest obtained from reference TRBV29-1 and TRBJ1-4, is as follows: SAVISQKPSRDICQRGTSLTIQCQVDSQVTMMFWYRQQPGQSLTLIATANQGSEATYESGFVIDKFPISRPNLTFSTLTVSNMSPEDSSIYLCSVANSVQGGEKLFFGSGTQLSVL.

The chain is built from TRBV7-2 and TRBJ1-2; TRBD1 aligns across 7 bases. This CDR3 has 13 residues. The V gene end was trimmed by 5 bases and the J gene end by 4 bases; junction bases not matched to a gene: 4. Germline assignment: CDR1 SGHTA and CDR2 FQGNSA. CDR3 nucleotide sequence: TGTGCCAGCAGCCTACAGGGGCTCTATGGCTACACCTTC. Its translation is CASSLQGLYGYTF.

This clone has more than one count but fewer than ten. The junction departs from germline at one end; a sequencing error may be responsible. This chain uses TRBV2 with TRBJ2-6; D possibly corresponds to TRBD1 (5 bases). Germline lookup yields CDR1 SNHLY and CDR2 FYNNEI. CDR3 length: 15 amino acids. CDR3: CASSEEGYGANGLTF. The CDR3 DNA is TGTGCCAGCAGTGAGGAAGGCTATGGGGCCAACGGCCTGACTTTC.

J is TRBJ2-3 and V is TRBV5-1, with 13 positions matching TRBD2. The V gene end was trimmed by 2 bases and the J gene end by 3 bases; junction bases not matched to a gene: 6. The germline V gene encodes CDR1 SGHRS and CDR2 YFSETQ. The CDR3 covers 17 residues. The CDR3 protein is CASSFTSGGAGTDTQYF. The CDR3 coding sequence is TGCGCCAGCAGCTTCACTAGCGGGGGGGCTGGAACAGATACGCAGTATTTT.

Details on this clone: Different DNA sequences within this sample yield the same CDR3. V gene TRBV11-2 combines with J gene TRBJ2-5; D might be TRBD2 (5 bases). Trimming removed 1 base at V and 2 bases at J, with 14 bases between. Germline V lookup: CDR1 SGHAT, CDR2 FQNNGV. CDR3 length: 16 residues. CDR3 region: CASSLGVERWQETQYF. In DNA form, the CDR3 reads TGTGCCAGCAGCTTAGGAGTCGAGCGGTGGCAAGAGACCCAGTACTTC.

This clone was counted only a few times. This sequence joins TRBV15 and TRBJ1-5; 8 bases agree with TRBD1. Per germline, CDR1 LNHNV and CDR2 YYDKDF (reference sequence). J lost 5 bases, V lost 1 base, and 16 bases had no gene match. The CDR3 is 19 amino acids. Here the CDR3 reads CATSRASLSGTGTHQPQHF. For the CDR3, the DNA is TGTGCCACCAGCAGAGCGAGCTTGTCCGGGACAGGAACCCATCAGCCCCAGCATTTT.

The table lists this clone with a few counts. The chain joins TRBV5-5 to TRBJ1-5; 8 positions match TRBD1. J gave up 1 base and V 1 base, and 1 base lay outside the gene matches. Per the germline V gene, CDR1 is SGHKS and CDR2 is YYEKEE (reference sequence). CDR3 size: 15 residues. Here the CDR3 reads CASSLQGASNQPQHF. The CDR3 DNA sequence: TGTGCCAGCAGCTTGCAGGGGGCCAGCAATCAGCCCCAGCATTTT.

V usage is TRBV19 and J usage is TRBJ2-7, with 9 bases matching TRBD2. Germline lookup yields CDR1 LNHDA and CDR2 SQIVND (reference sequence). The J segment lost 0 bases and the V segment lost 5 bases, leaving 8 bases of the junction unmatched. This CDR3 is built from 16 residues. As DNA, the CDR3 is TGTGCCAGTAGTGTTCAGGGGACTAGCCGCTCCTACGAGCAGTACTTC. The encoded protein is CASSVQGTSRSYEQYF.

This clone occurred once. This chain links TRBV5-4 with TRBJ1-6; D call uncertain. This CDR3 comprises 14 residues. The V and J ends lost 1 base and 5 bases respectively, with 7 bases between them. Germline V lookup: CDR1 SGHNT, CDR2 YYREEE (reference sequence). DNA of the CDR3: TGTGCCAGCAGCTTGCCCGGGGATAATTCACCCCTCCACTTT. This codes for CASSLPGDNSPLHF.

The chain joins TRBV5-1 to TRBJ2-1, with 12 bases that match TRBD2. CDR1 and CDR2 from the germline V gene are SGHRS and YFSETQ. The V segment lost 4 bases and the J segment 8 bases; nucleotides outside the gene matches: 16. CDR3 length equals 18 residues. The CDR3 loop reads CASSPRALAGGPADEQFF. The CDR3 DNA follows: TGCGCCAGCAGCCCGAGGGCGCTAGCGGGGGGGCCTGCCGATGAGCAGTTCTTC.

This chain joins TRBV6-1 and TRBJ1-3; 10 nucleotides line up with TRBD1. The germline CDR1 and CDR2 sequences are MNHNS and SASEGT. V was clipped by 8 bases and J by 7 bases; unmatched bases: 2. The CDR3 extends over 12 amino acids. The CDR3 protein is CASGTGANTIYF. The DNA of the CDR3 is TGTGCCAGCGGGACAGGGGCCAACACCATATATTTT.

The V and J genes are TRBV12-5 and TRBJ2-5, with a weak D call TRBD1 (6 bases). CDR1 and CDR2 (germline): LGHNT, FRNRAP. CDR3 length: 16 amino acids. Trimming took off 0 bases at V and 5 bases at J, with 16 bases between the two ends. CDR3 nucleotide sequence: TGTGCTAGTGGTTTGGTACGAGGGGGAATGCCGGAGACCCAGTACTTC. Its translation is CASGLVRGGMPETQYF.

The chain employs TRBV18 and TRBJ2-3; 10 bases are a match to TRBD1. The length of the CDR3 is 15 residues. Germline CDR1 KGHSH, CDR2 LQKENI. After removal of 2 bases from V and 4 bases from J, the junction contained 3 bases not matched to a gene. The CDR3 DNA reads TGTGCCAGCTCACCAGTGGGACAGGGGTCAGATACGCAGTATTTT. Translation gives CASSPVGQGSDTQYF.

The V and J genes are TRBV5-1 and TRBJ2-5; D may be TRBD2 (6 bases). This CDR3 contains 14 residues. V was shortened by 0 bases and J by 9 bases, with 15 bases between the two germline ends. Germline CDR1 is SGHRS and CDR2 is YFSETQ. CDR3 DNA: TGCGCCAGCAGCTTGGTTAGGGACTCGGGCTCCCAGTACTTC. The encoded protein is CASSLVRDSGSQYF. The full variable domain, its missing parts supplied by reference TRBV5-1 and TRBJ2-5, is KAGVTQTPRYLIKTRGQQVTLSCSPISGHRSVSWYQQTPGQGLQFLFEYFSETQRNKGNFPGRFSGRQFSNSRSEMNVSTLELGDSALYLCASSLVRDSGSQYFGPGTRLLVL.

The V call is TRBV6-5, the J call TRBJ2-7; a possible D gene is TRBD1 (6 bases). Between the trimmed V and J ends, which lost 5 bases and 1 base, there was a span of 12 bases. The CDR3 extends over 14 amino acids. The V gene's germline CDR1 is MNHEY and CDR2 SVGAGI. CDR3 nucleotides: TGTGCCAGCAGTGAAAATGGACAGTCCTACGAGCAGTACTTC. This gives the protein CASSENGQSYEQYF.

CDR3: CAWSGGAVGEQFF. The CDR3 region has the DNA TGTGCCTGGAGCGGGGGGGCGGTCGGGGAGCAGTTCTTC. The chain carries TRBV30 and TRBJ2-1; the match to TRBD2 covers 8 bases. V was clipped by 3 bases and J by 10 bases; unmatched bases: 8. The CDR3 has 13 residues. Germline loops: CDR1 GTSNPN, CDR2 SVGIG (reference sequence).

V usage is TRBV6-1 and J usage is TRBJ1-2; no clear D gene. The CDR3 extends over 14 amino acids. Germline V gene lookup returns CDR1 MNHNS and CDR2 SASEGT. The V gene lost 5 bases and the J gene lost 4 bases, with 14 bases spanning the gap. The CDR3 protein is CASSYDPGSYGYTF. The CDR3 coding sequence is TGTGCCAGCAGTTATGACCCAGGATCCTATGGCTACACCTTC.

The CDR3 DNA reads as TGTGCCAGCAGCTTACTCGGGACTGGAAATTCACCCCTCCACTTT. Translating it yields CASSLLGTGNSPLHF. The V call is TRBV11-2, the J call TRBJ1-6; tentative D call: TRBD1 (5 bases). The CDR3 is 15 amino acids. Germline values: CDR1 SGHAT, CDR2 FQNNGV. Trimming took off 2 bases at V and 7 bases at J, with 12 bases between the two ends.

The rearrangement links TRBV7-9 to TRBJ2-1; D unclear. The CDR3 has 15 residues. From germline, CDR1 is SEHNR and CDR2 FQNEAQ (reference sequence). V was clipped by 5 bases and J by 11 bases, with 22 bases between them. CDR3 protein: CASSPLPRLQNQQFF. The CDR3 coding sequence is TGTGCCAGCAGCCCCCTCCCCCGCCTTCAGAATCAGCAGTTCTTC.

The DNA of the CDR3 is TGTGCCAGCAGACAGGGCCACTCTGGAAACACCATATATTTT. Encoded protein: CASRQGHSGNTIYF. The chain links TRBV2 to TRBJ1-3; a weak D match, TRBD1 (6 bases). The CDR3 runs 14 residues. CDR1 and CDR2 (germline): SNHLY, FYNNEI. The V and J ends lost 6 bases and 0 bases respectively, with 9 bases between them.

The chain employs TRBV6-5 and TRBJ1-5; 7 bases agree with TRBD1. Germline CDR1 and CDR2: MNHEY and SVGAGI. This CDR3 is built from 14 residues. The ends lost 5 bases at V and 2 bases at J; junction bases unmatched: 3. CDR3: CASSETGRNQPQHF. In DNA form, the CDR3 reads TGTGCCAGCAGTGAGACAGGGCGCAATCAGCCCCAGCATTTT.